Sequencing of this T cell receptor (beta chain) was carried out in a study of neoadjuvant anti-PD-1 for oral cavity cancer. Study-level background: Most patients had three to four biweekly doses of 3 mg/kg nivolumab before resection.

Blood cells were analyzed directly, without culture or expansion. Study-wide points: TCR analyses covered only three patients per response group.

Remarks on this clone: The antigen remains undetermined.

J gave up 8 bases and V 3 bases, and 8 bases lay outside the gene matches. The germline CDR1 and CDR2 sequences are SGDLS and YYNGEE. The CDR3 has 15 amino acids. Libraries were prepared by immunoSEQ multiplex PCR; TCRdb keeps only in-frame clonotypes and omits some of them. This table has roughly 7,000 clones, roughly 70% appearing once. The TCR originated in a person aged 40 to 85 with oral cavity squamous cell carcinoma. Sequencing was performed on PBMCs, taken before nivolumab (anti-PD-1) treatment. The rearrangement uses TRBV9 and TRBJ2-2, with 9 positions matching TRBD1. The CDR3 loop is CASSGDRAPRGELFF. CDR3 sequence (DNA): TGTGCCAGCAGCGGGGACAGGGCCCCCCGGGGGGAGCTGTTTTTT.